This TCR beta chain came from a study of CXCR4 blockade with PD-1 therapy in pancreatic cancer (dated 2019 in TCRdb). At the level of the whole study: Multiplex immunohistochemistry and TCRbeta immunosequencing of resected pancreatic ductal adenocarcinoma were combined in the study with ex vivo slice culture in which PD-1 and CXCR4 blockade were tested. To assess intratumoral heterogeneity, two geographically distinct regions from each of 5 to 7 tumors were TCR-sequenced.

The germline V gene (reference sequence) sets CDR1 to LNHDA and CDR2 to SQIVND. Cut back by 5 bases and 0 bases, the V and J ends lie 8 bases apart. Spanning cysteine to phenylalanine, the CDR3 consists of 13 amino acids. The retained sequence is limited to the CDR3, 39 bases, with the frame set at the first base. A word on this clone: Its specific antigen is unknown. No qualities accompany the bases; no much larger clone lies one base away.

The archived tumor blocks were obtained from patients to whom no neoadjuvant therapy had been administered before resection. In the preserved-tissue arm of the study, 30 to 35 surgical resection samples from under 25 previously untreated pancreatic ductal adenocarcinoma patients were used. DNA for the resection arm was extracted from ten 5-micron curls of FFPE tumor lying next to the multiplex immunohistochemistry slide. Using the immunoSEQ Assay at Adaptive Biotechnologies, the researchers immunosequenced TCRbeta CDR3 regions from the extracted DNA. The original methods were these. To measure the absolute abundance of each unique TCRbeta CDR3, the sequences were collapsed and filtered. Clonality, calculated using only productive in-frame rearrangements, was defined as 1 minus Pielou's evenness. For regional overlap, the top 100 nucleotide rearrangements were followed across paired samples, and the Morisita index was used to compare paired samples against unrelated samples. Convergence of nucleotide rearrangements onto identical amino acid sequences was assessed with the immunoSEQ Rearrangement Details tool. This is the immuneACCESS table as TCRdb keeps it, with only in-frame sequences that have V and J called. A part of the clones is gone; compared with another copy, unresolved V genes explain less than half, and the rest is unexplained. That table supplies the V and J calls and clone size; D and trimming were determined from the DNA. This sample holds about 8,100 clones; around 50% were observed only once. 6% to 8% of the sample is taken by the ten largest.

Beyond this particular receptor, the publication reports: Because only TCRbeta chains were sequenced, true antigen-specificity overlap among the convergent dominant clones remained unconfirmed, awaiting paired alpha-beta single-cell sequencing. A strong correlation was found between amino acid clone frequency and the number of distinct nucleotide rearrangements encoding each amino acid clone, suggesting convergent selection by common tumor antigens. Although tumors showed clonal expansion, with a mean productive clonality of roughly 0.13 compared with 0.05 to 0.055 in healthy blood, clonality was not correlated with survival.

The sequenced material came from tumor tissue. The sequence was obtained from a human donor with pancreatic ductal adenocarcinoma. The rearrangement joined TRBV19 to TRBJ2-7; a tentative D call is TRBD2 (6 bases match). CDR3 sequence: CASSPGVSYEQYF. The DNA sequence is TGTGCCAGTAGTCCGGGGGTCTCCTACGAGCAGTACTTC.